The T cell receptor beta chain described here comes from a study of blood T cell repertoires in COVID-19. CDR3 length equals 16 residues. Germline loops: CDR1 KGHSH, CDR2 LQKENI. V shed 0 bases, J shed 0 bases, and the junction held 2 bases outside the gene matches. Some clones are missing from TCRdb's copy, which holds only in-frame ones; the method was immunoSEQ multiplex PCR. The sample carries more than 200,000 clones, under 95% recorded once. Clinical history reported by participants formed the basis on which cohorts were assigned. Cohort 3 recovered donors had two negative PCRs, clearance, or symptom resolution.

Sequences were obtained from PBMCs or T cells enriched from blood (not recorded which). The sequence came from a woman between 18 and 29 years old who had recovered from COVID-19. The chain has TRBV18 and TRBJ2-3; TRBD2 aligns across 8 bases. CDR3: CASSPPSGTSTDTQYF. For the CDR3, the DNA is TGTGCCAGCTCACCACCTAGCGGGACTAGCACAGATACGCAGTATTTT.